These 29 T cell receptor beta chains were sequenced from one sample in a study of post-analysis software for immune sequencing data. Broader study findings: In patients, about 5 TRBV segments were more frequent than in controls, with TRBV5-6, TRBV5-1 and TRBV20-1 among them.

For these TCRs, the target antigens are not known. TCR beta cDNA libraries included unique molecular identifiers. TCRdb processed the PCR reads anew with MiXCR; each CDR3 protein has one entry. This sample has approximately 360,000 distinct CDR3 sequences, with approximately 33% found just once. Sequencing was carried out using blood. The receptors stem from a girl aged 10-17 years with multiple sclerosis.

The rearrangement joins TRBV10-3 to TRBJ2-1; TRBD2 matches at 8 bases. The CDR3 sequence is 15 residues long. Germline trimming cut 7 bases from V and 7 bases from J; bases unmatched to any gene: 12. The V gene's germline CDR1 is ENHRY and CDR2 SYGVKD. The CDR3, as DNA: TGTGCCATCACGTTGGACGGGGGGGCCAGTAATGAGCAGTTCTTC. Protein product: CAITLDGGASNEQFF.

Comment on this clonotype: This sequence may be a read error, since a much larger clone differs from it by one base. The conserved phenylalanine or tryptophan normally closing the CDR3 is absent here, so this likely arose from a read error. The genes are TRBV5-1 and TRBJ2-4; 8 nucleotides align to TRBD1. The J call may be wrong; the DNA end is better matched by TRBJ2-7. This CDR3 is 14 amino acids long. The V gene's germline CDR1 is SGHRS and CDR2 YFSETQ. The CDR3 reads CASGETGVKGEQYL. CDR3 in DNA: TGCGCCAGCGGAGAGACAGGGGTGAAAGGCGAGCAGTACCTC.

This clonotype has a count of ten or more. The chain joins TRBV7-3 to TRBJ2-3, with TRBD2 identical over 14 bases. With V trimmed by 5 bases and J by 8 bases, 6 bases remained unmatched. The CDR3 consists of 15 residues. The germline V gene encodes CDR1 SGHTA and CDR2 FQGTGA. CDR3 nucleotide sequence: TGTGCCAGCAGCGTGACTAGCGGGGGGGCCGGTACGCAGTATTTT. Translating gives CASSVTSGGAGTQYF.

The chain employs TRBV5-1 and TRBJ2-7; no definite D call. From germline, CDR1 is SGHRS and CDR2 YFSETQ. V lost 3 bases, J lost 9 bases, and 13 bases lay in between. This CDR3 has 12 amino acids. CDR3 bases: TGCGCCAGCAGCTCCGGCGACGTTTGGCAGTACTTC. The encoded protein is CASSSGDVWQYF.

This chain joins TRBV7-9 and TRBJ2-7, with 12 bases fitting TRBD2. This CDR3 is built from 16 residues. Germline V gives CDR1 SEHNR, CDR2 FQNEAQ (reference sequence). V was pared by 4 bases and J by 0 bases, with 4 bases of the junction left unmatched. The CDR3 nucleotides are TGTGCCAGCAGCTATGGACTAGCGGGGAGCTCCTACGAGCAGTACTTC. This sequence encodes CASSYGLAGSSYEQYF.

The chain combines TRBV27 with TRBJ2-5; no reliable D call. The V gene's germline CDR1 is MNHEY and CDR2 SMNVEV (reference sequence). This CDR3 has 13 amino acids. Trimming cost V 6 bases and J 3 bases, with 11 bases left between them. The CDR3 DNA sequence: TGTGCCAGCAGGATATTTGGGGAAGAGACCCAGTACTTC. Translation: CASRIFGEETQYF.

V usage is TRBV20-1 and J usage is TRBJ2-1, with D uncertain. Trimming took off 5 bases at V and 10 bases at J, with 15 bases between the two ends. Germline-derived CDR1 and CDR2 are DFQATT and SNEGSKA (reference sequence). CDR3 length: 12 amino acids. CDR3 sequence: CSAQRSDGEQFF. The CDR3 region has the DNA TGCAGTGCTCAGAGGTCGGACGGCGAGCAGTTCTTC.

V is TRBV27 and J is TRBJ1-5; TRBD1 aligns across 7 bases. The J segment lost 1 base and the V segment lost 5 bases, leaving 2 bases of the junction unmatched. CDR3 length equals 14 residues. Per germline, CDR1 MNHEY and CDR2 SMNVEV (reference sequence). CDR3 sequence reads: CASSEQGSNQPQHF. CDR3 bases: TGTGCCAGCAGTGAACAGGGGAGCAATCAGCCCCAGCATTTT.

The chain has TRBV4-3 and TRBJ2-1; 11 nucleotides agree with TRBD1. CDR1 is LGHNA and CDR2 is YSLEER in the germline V gene. The CDR3 is made up of 17 amino acids. Trimming removed 0 bases from V and 5 bases from J; junction bases left unmatched: 6. The CDR3 sequence is CASSQEAGQGAHNEQFF. In nucleotides, the CDR3 is TGCGCCAGCAGCCAAGAGGCTGGACAGGGGGCCCACAATGAGCAGTTCTTC.

The gene calls are TRBV20-1 and TRBJ2-7; TRBD1 aligns across 9 bases. Germline trimming cut 0 bases from V and 4 bases from J; bases unmatched to any gene: 10. The V gene's germline CDR1 is DFQATT and CDR2 SNEGSKA (reference sequence). The CDR3 is 16 amino acids. The CDR3 DNA is TGCAGTGCTAGAGATCCTATCATGACAGGGGGGTACGAGCAGTACTTC. As protein: CSARDPIMTGGYEQYF.

The CDR3 spells CSARTGPNYGYTF. CDR3 in DNA: TGCAGTGCTAGGACAGGTCCTAACTATGGCTACACCTTC. The V and J genes are TRBV20-1 and TRBJ1-2; a possible D gene is TRBD1 (6 bases). The CDR3 runs 13 residues. V shed 3 bases and J shed 0 bases, with 8 bases lying between them. Germline CDR1 is DFQATT and CDR2 is SNEGSKA (reference sequence).

The gene calls are TRBV6-1 and TRBJ2-5; maybe TRBD1 (5 bases). This CDR3 contains 19 residues. V gave up 6 bases and J gave up 11 bases, with 37 bases separating them. CDR1 and CDR2 from the germline V gene are MNHNS and SASEGT. The CDR3 region is CASRLRSGIVSVKFYEQYF. DNA of the CDR3: TGTGCCAGCAGGCTCCGGTCAGGGATTGTATCGGTTAAATTTTATGAGCAGTACTTC.

The rearrangement links TRBV7-2 to TRBJ2-7; D possibly corresponds to TRBD2 (6 bases). The V end lost 5 bases, the J end lost 1 base, and 18 bases lay between the germline ends. Per germline, CDR1 SGHTA and CDR2 FQGNSA. This CDR3 is built from 16 residues. The CDR3 coding sequence is TGTGCCAGCAGCCCGGGGGTAATCCGTTTTTCCTACGAGCAGTACTTC. Amino acids: CASSPGVIRFSYEQYF.

V is TRBV6-2 or TRBV6-3 and J is TRBJ2-5, with D possibly being TRBD2 (6 bases). The CDR3 has 14 amino acids. CDR1 MNHEY and CDR2 SVGEGT come from the germline V gene. The V end was cut by 4 bases, the J end by 4 bases, with 13 bases between. The CDR3 sequence is CASSFSVGGETQYF. CDR3 DNA sequence: TGTGCCAGCAGTTTCTCGGTCGGGGGAGAGACCCAGTACTTC.

The V and J genes are TRBV7-6 and TRBJ2-7, with D possibly matching TRBD2 (5 bases). Trimming pared 4 bases from V and 6 bases from J, leaving 13 bases between. This CDR3 comprises 13 residues. CDR1 and CDR2 from the germline V gene are SGHVS and FNYEAQ. The CDR3 protein is CASSSGEGFEQYF. Written as DNA, the CDR3 is TGTGCCAGCAGCTCCGGAGAGGGATTCGAGCAGTACTTC.

J is TRBJ2-3 and V is TRBV7-2; unclear D gene. Germline CDR1 reads SGHTA; CDR2 reads FQGNSA. Between the trimmed V and J ends, which lost 6 bases and 9 bases, there was a span of 16 bases. The CDR3 runs 13 residues. The CDR3 here is CASSLGGSRTQYF. In DNA form, the CDR3 reads TGTGCCAGCAGTCTAGGTGGATCTCGAACGCAGTATTTT.

The V gene is TRBV4-2, the J gene TRBJ2-3; D might be TRBD1 (6 bases). Trimming left V 4 bases short and J 0 bases short, with 11 bases between. CDR1 is LGHNA and CDR2 is YNFKEQ in the germline V gene. The length of the CDR3 is 15 residues. In nucleotides, the CDR3 is TGTGCCAGCAGCCCAGGGGCACTGAGCACAGATACGCAGTATTTT. Its protein is CASSPGALSTDTQYF.

This clonotype was observed many times. The rearrangement uses TRBV11-2 and TRBJ2-1, with D possibly TRBD1 on 5 matching bases. Per the germline V gene, CDR1 is SGHAT and CDR2 is FQNNGV. The V gene lost 8 bases and the J gene lost 2 bases, with 16 bases spanning the gap. The CDR3 has 15 residues. CDR3 nucleotides: TGTGCCAGCCGCTCTAGGGGTAGGACCTACAATGAGCAGTTCTTC. This codes for CASRSRGRTYNEQFF.

This chain connects TRBV4-1 to TRBJ2-3; TRBD1 aligns across 8 bases. The CDR3 totals 17 residues. With V trimmed by 3 bases and J by 5 bases, 13 bases remained unmatched. CDR1 MGHRA and CDR2 YSYEKL come from the germline V gene. DNA for the CDR3: TGCGCCAGCAGCCAGGATGAGGTCAGGGGGCGAAGAGATACGCAGTATTTT. Translating it yields CASSQDEVRGRRDTQYF.

This sequence joins TRBV7-2 and TRBJ2-1, with 13 bases aligning to TRBD2. The CDR3 extends over 17 amino acids. Per germline, CDR1 SGHTA and CDR2 FQGNSA. Trimming took 1 base from V and 5 from J; bases not matched to a gene: 5. CDR3 sequence: CASSLGSGLAGDNEQFF. The CDR3 DNA reads TGTGCCAGCAGCTTAGGGTCCGGACTAGCGGGGGACAATGAGCAGTTCTTC.

This clonotype occurred a few times. V usage is TRBV7-2 and J usage is TRBJ2-1; 7 bases are a match to TRBD2. CDR3 length: 16 residues. CDR1 is SGHTA and CDR2 is FQGNSA in the germline V gene. V lost 4 bases to trimming and J lost 3 bases; unmatched junction nucleotides: 9. CDR3 region: CASSSSSGTIYNEQFF. The CDR3 DNA is TGTGCCAGCAGCTCCTCTAGCGGTACTATCTACAATGAGCAGTTCTTC.

Only a few counts were recorded for this clonotype. The chain uses TRBV4-3 and TRBJ2-1, with D possibly matching TRBD2 (6 bases). V was cut by 0 bases and J by 5 bases, with 11 bases left in between. Germline CDR1 and CDR2: LGHNA and YSLEER. The CDR3 extends over 15 amino acids. Here the CDR3 reads CASSQDWGLNNEQFF. The CDR3 DNA reads as TGCGCCAGCAGCCAAGACTGGGGACTCAACAATGAGCAGTTCTTC.

This chain uses TRBV7-2 with TRBJ1-5; a possible D gene is TRBD1 (5 bases). Trimming stripped 2 bases from V and 2 bases from J, with 10 bases between. CDR1 is SGHTA, CDR2 FQGNSA, per germline. The length of the CDR3 is 15 residues. The CDR3 loop is CASSLQGWGNQPQHF. The CDR3 DNA is TGTGCCAGCAGCTTACAGGGATGGGGCAATCAGCCCCAGCATTTT.

The V and J genes are TRBV4-1 and TRBJ2-5; 9 nucleotides line up with TRBD2. After removal of 0 bases from V and 2 bases from J, the junction contained 7 bases not matched to a gene. CDR3 length: 17 amino acids. Germline lookup yields CDR1 MGHRA and CDR2 YSYEKL. The chain's CDR3 is CASSQDVLAGRQETQYF. The DNA for the CDR3 is TGCGCCAGCAGCCAAGATGTCCTAGCGGGGCGGCAAGAGACCCAGTACTTC.

The genes are TRBV28 and TRBJ2-3, with D unclear. Germline-derived CDR1 and CDR2 are MDHEN and SYDVKM. The CDR3 consists of 15 residues. Deletions cut 5 bases from V and 6 bases from J, with 18 bases between. CDR3 DNA sequence: TGTGCCAGCAGTCCCAGGCCGCCCCTGAGGGATACGCAGTATTTT. It encodes CASSPRPPLRDTQYF.

The rearrangement joins TRBV18 to TRBJ2-1; D not resolved. The germline V gene encodes CDR1 KGHSH and CDR2 LQKENI. This CDR3 is 12 amino acids long. V lost 0 bases and J 9 bases, leaving 6 bases between the germline ends. CDR3 sequence (DNA): TGTGCCAGCTCACCACCCTCCGTTGAGCAGTTCTTC. Its translation is CASSPPSVEQFF.

A word on this clonotype: The conserved final phenylalanine or tryptophan is absent from the CDR3, which likely points to a read error. The rearrangement links TRBV20-1 to TRBJ1-5; 8 positions match TRBD1. V lost 6 bases to trimming and J lost 5 bases; unmatched junction nucleotides: 15. The CDR3 length is 16 residues. The germline V gene has CDR1 DFQATT and CDR2 SNEGSKA (reference sequence). Here the CDR3 DNA reads TGCAGTGCGAGTAGACAGGGGAGGTGGGTCGATCAGCCCCAGCATTTG. It encodes CSASRQGRWVDQPQHL.

The chain uses TRBV20-1 and TRBJ2-1, with 12 positions matching TRBD1. The J call may be in error: the DNA end matches TRBJ2-7 better. This CDR3 region has 11 residues. CDR1 is DFQATT and CDR2 is SNEGSKA in the germline V gene (reference sequence). CDR3 DNA sequence: TGCAGGGCCGGGACAGGGGGCGGGCAGTACTTC. Its translation is CRAGTGGGQYF.

The chain couples TRBV3-1 to TRBJ2-5; a possible D gene is TRBD1 (5 bases). V was trimmed by 0 bases and J by 2 bases, leaving 10 bases between them. CDR1 LGHDT and CDR2 YNNKEL come from the germline V gene (reference sequence). The CDR3 spans 15 residues. The CDR3, as DNA: TGTGCCAGCAGCCAAGAATTCAGGGCGCAAGAGACCCAGTACTTC. Its protein product is CASSQEFRAQETQYF.